This TCR beta chain was recorded in a study of post-analysis software for immune sequencing data. Points from the study as a whole: Same-batch preparations were strongly co-clustered by F measure.

TCR beta cDNA libraries included unique molecular identifiers. TCRdb ran MiXCR on the PCR reads and lists one entry per CDR3 protein. The sample holds approximately 150,000 distinct CDR3 sequences, roughly 31% seen once. Concerning this clonotype: Its target is not known.

Sequenced material: blood. The receptor's source is a girl aged 10 to 17 with multiple sclerosis.

Here the CDR3 reads CASSKRVGDSTLEQYF. In DNA form, the CDR3 reads TGTGCCAGCAGCAAAAGGGTAGGGGACTCCACGTTGGAGCAGTACTTC. The chain links TRBV21-1 to TRBJ2-5; the table assigns TRBD2, which was not confirmed against the DNA. TRBV21-1 counts as a pseudogene. The CDR3 length is 16 residues.